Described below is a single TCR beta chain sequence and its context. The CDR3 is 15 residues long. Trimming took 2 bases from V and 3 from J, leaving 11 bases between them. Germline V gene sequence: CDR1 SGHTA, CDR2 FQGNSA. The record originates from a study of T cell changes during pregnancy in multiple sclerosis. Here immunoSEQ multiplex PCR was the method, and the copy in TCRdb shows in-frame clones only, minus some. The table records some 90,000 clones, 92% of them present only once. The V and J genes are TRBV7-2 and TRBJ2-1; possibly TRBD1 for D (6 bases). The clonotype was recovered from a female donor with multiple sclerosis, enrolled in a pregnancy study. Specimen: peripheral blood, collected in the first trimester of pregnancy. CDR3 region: CASSLWTDYYNEQFF. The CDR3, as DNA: TGTGCCAGCAGCTTATGGACAGATTACTACAATGAGCAGTTCTTC. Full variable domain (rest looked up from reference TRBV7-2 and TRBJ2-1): GAGVSQSPSNKVTEKGKDVELRCDPISGHTALYWYRQSLGQGLEFLIYFQGNSAPDKSGLPSDRFSAERTGGSVSTLTIQRTQQEDSAVYLCASSLWTDYYNEQFFGPGTRLTVL.